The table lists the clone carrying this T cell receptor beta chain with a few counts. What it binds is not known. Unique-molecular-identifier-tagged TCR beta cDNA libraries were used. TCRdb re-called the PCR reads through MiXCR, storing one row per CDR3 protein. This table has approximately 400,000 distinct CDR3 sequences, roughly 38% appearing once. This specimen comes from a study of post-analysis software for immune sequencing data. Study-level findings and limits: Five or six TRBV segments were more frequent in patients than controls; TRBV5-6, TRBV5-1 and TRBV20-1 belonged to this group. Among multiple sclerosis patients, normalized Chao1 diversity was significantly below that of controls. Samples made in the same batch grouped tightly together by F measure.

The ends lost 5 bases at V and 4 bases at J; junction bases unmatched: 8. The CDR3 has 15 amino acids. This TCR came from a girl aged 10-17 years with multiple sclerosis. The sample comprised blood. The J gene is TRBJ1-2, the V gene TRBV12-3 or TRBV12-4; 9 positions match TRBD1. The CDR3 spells CASSEQGARSYGYTF. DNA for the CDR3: TGTGCCAGCAGTGAACAGGGGGCGCGCAGCTATGGCTACACCTTC.